This is a list of T cell receptor beta chains from one sample in a study of T cells in localized non-small cell lung cancer. Profiled with immunoSEQ multiplex PCR; TCRdb holds only in-frame clones, not every one. The sample lists about 40,000 clones, under 90% occurring once. The material sequenced was peripheral blood mononuclear cells, taken before any cancer treatment. These receptors were collected from a male donor older than 55 with stage II lung adenocarcinoma. The CDR3 runs from the conserved cysteine through the conserved F or W. The order of the fields is CDR3 protein, CDR3 DNA, J gene, clone size, D gene, V gene. D genes are given only for firm matches. The listing skips clone size in some rows; elsewhere it reads once, few, many or a size class.

CDR3aa: CASSLGRTSRDTGELFF
CDR3nt: TGTGCCAGCAGCTTAGGAAGGACTTCCCGGGACACCGGGGAGCTGTTTTTT
j_gene: TRBJ2-2
abundance: once
d_gene: .
v_gene: TRBV7-2

CDR3aa: CASSLVRENQPQHF
CDR3nt: TGTGCCAGCAGTTTAGTAAGGGAGAATCAGCCCCAGCATTTT
j_gene: TRBJ1-5
abundance: .
d_gene: .
v_gene: TRBV28

CDR3aa: CASSATLQETQYF
CDR3nt: TGTGCCAGTAGTGCCACCCTGCAAGAGACCCAGTACTTC
j_gene: TRBJ2-5
abundance: .
d_gene: .
v_gene: TRBV19

CDR3aa: CASSRGTEVKLFF
CDR3nt: TGTGCCAGCAGCAGAGGGACAGAGGTAAAACTGTTTTTT
j_gene: TRBJ1-4
abundance: .
d_gene: TRBD1
v_gene: TRBV7-9

CDR3aa: CAGPLGGVPYNEQFF
CDR3nt: TGTGCCGGTCCCCTGGGCGGGGTCCCCTACAATGAGCAGTTCTTC
j_gene: TRBJ2-1
abundance: .
d_gene: .
v_gene: TRBV27

CDR3aa: CASSPALTSGRVNTGELFF
CDR3nt: TGCGCCAGCAGCCCCGCTTTGACTAGCGGGAGGGTCAACACCGGGGAGCTGTTTTTT
j_gene: TRBJ2-2
abundance: few
d_gene: TRBD2
v_gene: TRBV4-1

CDR3aa: CAWMTWTGPYGYTF
CDR3nt: TGTGCCTGGATGACTTGGACAGGGCCTTATGGCTACACCTTC
j_gene: TRBJ1-2
abundance: .
d_gene: TRBD1
v_gene: TRBV30

CDR3aa: CATSRDTRGNQPQHF
CDR3nt: TGTGCCACCAGCAGAGACACTCGAGGCAATCAGCCCCAGCATTTT
j_gene: TRBJ1-5
abundance: once
d_gene: .
v_gene: TRBV15

CDR3aa: CASIIVPAGEQFF
CDR3nt: TGTGCCAGCATCATAGTCCCAGCGGGGGAGCAGTTCTTC
j_gene: TRBJ2-1
abundance: .
d_gene: TRBD2
v_gene: TRBV7-2

CDR3aa: CASSTGSLGYTF
CDR3nt: TGTGCCAGCAGTACAGGTTCCCTTGGCTACACCTTC
j_gene: TRBJ1-2
abundance: once
d_gene: .
v_gene: TRBV27

CDR3aa: CASLASSERKETQYF
CDR3nt: TGTGCCAGCCTCGCCAGCTCCGAGCGGAAAGAGACCCAGTACTTC
j_gene: TRBJ2-5
abundance: .
d_gene: .
v_gene: TRBV2

CDR3aa: CASSRQGRYRNEQFF
CDR3nt: TGTGCCAGTTCCCGACAGGGCCGATACAGGAATGAGCAGTTCTTC
j_gene: TRBJ2-1
abundance: .
d_gene: TRBD1
v_gene: TRBV19

CDR3aa: CASSHEEQYF
CDR3nt: TGTGCCAGCAGCCATGAGGAGCAGTACTTC
j_gene: TRBJ2-7
abundance: .
d_gene: .
v_gene: TRBV6-4

CDR3aa: CASKKGVTYEQYF
CDR3nt: TGTGCCAGCAAGAAAGGGGTTACCTACGAGCAGTACTTC
j_gene: TRBJ2-7
abundance: .
d_gene: .
v_gene: TRBV6-1

CDR3aa: CASSENRGRDQPQHF
CDR3nt: TGTGCCAGCAGTGAAAACAGGGGGCGAGATCAGCCCCAGCATTTT
j_gene: TRBJ1-5
abundance: .
d_gene: TRBD1
v_gene: TRBV2

CDR3aa: CASSLRQGADTQYF
CDR3nt: TGTGCCAGCAGCTTACGTCAGGGTGCAGATACGCAGTATTTT
j_gene: TRBJ2-3
abundance: .
d_gene: .
v_gene: TRBV7-2

CDR3aa: CASSFRVYNEQFF
CDR3nt: TGTGCCAGCAGTTTCAGGGTCTACAATGAGCAGTTCTTC
j_gene: TRBJ2-1
abundance: .
d_gene: .
v_gene: TRBV11-2

CDR3aa: CASTLGEGGYTF
CDR3nt: TGTGCCAGCACCCTGGGTGAAGGTGGCTACACCTTC
j_gene: TRBJ1-2
abundance: .
d_gene: .
v_gene: TRBV2

CDR3aa: CASSDTLRTEAFF
CDR3nt: TGTGCCAGTTCAGACACCCTTCGCACTGAAGCTTTCTTT
j_gene: TRBJ1-1
abundance: once
d_gene: .
v_gene: TRBV19

CDR3aa: CASSQRRGGTDTQYF
CDR3nt: TGTGCCAGCAGCCAACGCAGGGGGGGCACAGATACGCAGTATTTT
j_gene: TRBJ2-3
abundance: .
d_gene: .
v_gene: TRBV5-4

CDR3aa: CASSPSSRAEAFF
CDR3nt: TGTGCCAGCTCACCCTCTTCCAGGGCCGAAGCTTTCTTT
j_gene: TRBJ1-1
abundance: .
d_gene: .
v_gene: TRBV18

CDR3aa: CASSFRLAGGPDEQFF
CDR3nt: TGTGCCAGCAGCTTCCGACTAGCGGGAGGGCCCGATGAGCAGTTCTTC
j_gene: TRBJ2-1
abundance: .
d_gene: TRBD2
v_gene: TRBV7-9

CDR3aa: CASTYESGRNTGELFF
CDR3nt: TGTGCCAGCACCTACGAATCCGGGAGGAACACCGGGGAGCTGTTTTTT
j_gene: TRBJ2-2
abundance: .
d_gene: .
v_gene: TRBV6-6

CDR3aa: CASSQTGGSYEQYF
CDR3nt: TGTGCCAGCTCACAAACAGGGGGCTCCTACGAGCAGTACTTC
j_gene: TRBJ2-7
abundance: .
d_gene: TRBD1
v_gene: TRBV18

CDR3aa: CASSRRYRDLGHYGYTF
CDR3nt: TGTGCCAGTAGTAGACGTTACCGGGACCTGGGGCACTATGGCTACACCTTC
j_gene: TRBJ1-2
abundance: once
d_gene: .
v_gene: TRBV19

CDR3aa: CASSQPDRPLYGYTF
CDR3nt: TGCGCCAGCAGCCAACCGGACAGGCCGCTCTATGGCTACACCTTC
j_gene: TRBJ1-2
abundance: .
d_gene: TRBD1
v_gene: TRBV4-1

CDR3aa: CASSNGDRDGTEAFF
CDR3nt: TGTGCCAGCAGTAACGGGGACAGGGATGGAACTGAAGCTTTCTTC
j_gene: TRBJ1-1
abundance: .
d_gene: TRBD1
v_gene: TRBV6-6

CDR3aa: CASSFGAFF
CDR3nt: TGTGCCAGTAGTTTCGGGGCTTTCTTT
j_gene: TRBJ1-1
abundance: few
d_gene: .
v_gene: TRBV19

CDR3aa: CASSLPGAGADTQYF
CDR3nt: TGTGCCAGCAGCCTACCTGGGGCAGGGGCAGATACGCAGTATTTT
j_gene: TRBJ2-3
abundance: .
d_gene: .
v_gene: TRBV13

CDR3aa: CASSLMVANDEQFF
CDR3nt: TGTGCCAGCAGCTTAATGGTAGCGAACGATGAGCAGTTCTTC
j_gene: TRBJ2-1
abundance: .
d_gene: .
v_gene: TRBV7-2

CDR3aa: CASSSTGVTEAFF
CDR3nt: TGTGCCAGCAGTTCGACAGGGGTCACTGAAGCTTTCTTT
j_gene: TRBJ1-1
abundance: .
d_gene: TRBD1
v_gene: TRBV6-5

CDR3aa: CASSLLGTTDTQYF
CDR3nt: TGTGCCAGCAGCTTACTAGGGACCACAGATACGCAGTATTTT
j_gene: TRBJ2-3
abundance: .
d_gene: .
v_gene: TRBV7-9

CDR3aa: CASSASLHEQYF
CDR3nt: TGTGCCAGCAGTGCTTCCCTCCACGAGCAGTACTTC
j_gene: TRBJ2-7
abundance: .
d_gene: .
v_gene: TRBV27

CDR3aa: CASSLLVSSGNTIYF
CDR3nt: TGTGCCAGCAGTTTATTGGTCAGCTCTGGAAACACCATATATTTT
j_gene: TRBJ1-3
abundance: .
d_gene: .
v_gene: TRBV28

CDR3aa: CASSLSDGPKAQHF
CDR3nt: TGTGCCAGCAGCCTTTCGGACGGCCCCAAAGCCCAGCATTTT
j_gene: TRBJ1-5
abundance: .
d_gene: .
v_gene: TRBV7-2

CDR3aa: CASSLWTSGVANTGELFF
CDR3nt: TGTGCCAGCTCTCTCTGGACTAGCGGGGTCGCGAACACCGGGGAGCTGTTTTTT
j_gene: TRBJ2-2
abundance: .
d_gene: TRBD2
v_gene: TRBV18

CDR3aa: CASSSEGGNQPQHF
CDR3nt: TGTGCCAGTAGTAGTGAGGGCGGCAATCAGCCCCAGCATTTT
j_gene: TRBJ1-5
abundance: .
d_gene: .
v_gene: TRBV19

CDR3aa: CASSYEGHGPQHF
CDR3nt: TGTGCCAGCAGTTACGAGGGGCACGGGCCCCAGCATTTT
j_gene: TRBJ1-5
abundance: .
d_gene: .
v_gene: TRBV6-6

CDR3aa: CASRNLGTNIQYF
CDR3nt: TGTGCCAGCAGGAATCTAGGGACAAACATTCAGTACTTC
j_gene: TRBJ2-4
abundance: .
d_gene: .
v_gene: TRBV7-2

CDR3aa: CASSSTGTGPQETQYF
CDR3nt: TGCGCCAGCAGTTCTACTGGGACAGGTCCACAAGAGACCCAGTACTTC
j_gene: TRBJ2-5
abundance: .
d_gene: TRBD1
v_gene: TRBV5-1

CDR3aa: CASSLGGANEQFF
CDR3nt: TGTGCTAGCAGCTTAGGGGGGGCTAATGAGCAGTTCTTC
j_gene: TRBJ2-1
abundance: few
d_gene: .
v_gene: TRBV7-7

CDR3aa: CASSRPGGYEQYF
CDR3nt: TGTGCCAGCAGCCGCCCTGGTGGCTACGAGCAGTACTTC
j_gene: TRBJ2-7
abundance: .
d_gene: .
v_gene: TRBV7-2

CDR3aa: CATSRTYNEQFF
CDR3nt: TGTGCCACCAGCAGAACCTACAATGAGCAGTTCTTC
j_gene: TRBJ2-1
abundance: once
d_gene: .
v_gene: TRBV15

CDR3aa: CASARELSGANVLTF
CDR3nt: TGTGCCAGTGCCAGGGAACTCTCTGGGGCCAACGTCCTGACTTTC
j_gene: TRBJ2-6
abundance: .
d_gene: .
v_gene: TRBV6-6

CDR3aa: CASRIDPGGSYNEQFF
CDR3nt: TGTGCCAGCAGGATCGACCCAGGGGGGTCCTACAATGAGCAGTTCTTC
j_gene: TRBJ2-1
abundance: .
d_gene: .
v_gene: TRBV5-5

CDR3aa: CASSQAEGTQYF
CDR3nt: TGCGCCAGCAGCCAGGCCGAGGGGACCCAGTACTTC
j_gene: TRBJ2-5
abundance: .
d_gene: .
v_gene: TRBV4-3

CDR3aa: CASRRTGGPYEQYF
CDR3nt: TGTGCCAGTAGAAGGACAGGGGGGCCCTACGAGCAGTACTTC
j_gene: TRBJ2-7
abundance: .
d_gene: TRBD1
v_gene: TRBV19

CDR3aa: CSVFVQGSSYNEQFF
CDR3nt: TGCAGCGTTTTCGTGCAGGGGAGCTCCTACAATGAGCAGTTCTTC
j_gene: TRBJ2-1
abundance: .
d_gene: .
v_gene: TRBV29-1

CDR3aa: CASSSSVYEQYF
CDR3nt: TGTGCCAGCAGTTCATCCGTTTACGAGCAGTACTTC
j_gene: TRBJ2-7
abundance: once
d_gene: .
v_gene: TRBV6-6

CDR3aa: CAWSGERLRDEQFF
CDR3nt: TGTGCCTGGAGTGGGGAGCGGTTAAGGGATGAGCAGTTCTTC
j_gene: TRBJ2-1
abundance: few
d_gene: .
v_gene: TRBV30

CDR3aa: CASSWNRGVPGEQYF
CDR3nt: TGTGCCAGCAGCTGGAATCGTGGGGTTCCGGGGGAGCAGTACTTC
j_gene: TRBJ2-7
abundance: .
d_gene: .
v_gene: TRBV7-2

CDR3aa: CASSSWTGGKRTEAFF
CDR3nt: TGTGCCAGCAGCTCCTGGACAGGGGGGAAGAGAACTGAAGCTTTCTTT
j_gene: TRBJ1-1
abundance: .
d_gene: TRBD1
v_gene: TRBV7-2

CDR3aa: CASSQSLERVWGTQYF
CDR3nt: TGTGCCAGCAGCCAAAGCTTGGAGCGGGTTTGGGGGACCCAGTACTTC
j_gene: TRBJ2-5
abundance: .
d_gene: .
v_gene: TRBV14

CDR3aa: CASTPPGSGEQYF
CDR3nt: TGTGCCAGCACCCCACCGGGGTCAGGGGAGCAGTACTTC
j_gene: TRBJ2-7
abundance: .
d_gene: .
v_gene: TRBV25-1

CDR3aa: CASRRLAGDIQYF
CDR3nt: TGTGCCAGCAGACGGCTAGCAGGGGACATTCAGTACTTC
j_gene: TRBJ2-4
abundance: .
d_gene: .
v_gene: TRBV5-6